Following are 23 T cell receptor beta chains from one sample sequenced in a study of tumor and adjacent non-tumor tissue in lung cancer. The library came from three nested PCR rounds adapted from ARM-PCR protocols. TCRdb called the multiplex PCR reads again in MiXCR, with one record for every CDR3 protein. The sample lists 60,000 to 90,000 distinct CDR3 sequences; about two thirds were seen once. This sample's RNA came from whole unsorted tissue. This non-tumor lung sample came from over 3 cm beyond the tumor edge. Sequencing was carried out using distant non-tumor lung tissue. The source is a woman between 45 and 65 years old with non-small cell lung cancer.

This chain joins TRBV28 and TRBJ2-1; possible D gene TRBD2, 7 bases. CDR1 is MDHEN, CDR2 SYDVKM, per germline. Trimming left V 6 bases short and J 6 bases short, with 18 bases between. This CDR3 is 15 amino acids long. The CDR3 DNA reads TGTGCCAGCAGCCCACGGGGGGCATTGGGCAATGAGCAGTTCTTC. This gives the protein CASSPRGALGNEQFF.

Points on this clonotype: This clone may be a read error of a much larger clone one base away. The chain is built from TRBV6-9 and TRBJ2-5; 12 bases map to TRBD2. This CDR3 has 15 amino acids. V gave up 7 bases and J gave up 4 bases; unmatched junction bases: 7. Germline loops: CDR1 MNHGY, CDR2 SVAAGI. The CDR3 sequence is CASTQGTSGLETQYF. CDR3 nucleotide sequence: TGTGCCAGCACGCAAGGGACTAGCGGGTTAGAGACCCAGTACTTC.

Regarding this clonotype: A much larger clonotype is one base distant, so this may be a read error. This chain links TRBV12-3 or TRBV12-4 with TRBJ2-3, with 8 nucleotides matching TRBD2. The CDR3 is made up of 11 amino acids. Here the CDR3 reads CVSTSGLVQYF. In DNA, the CDR3 is TGTGTCAGCACCTCGGGACTAGTGCAGTATTTT.

As concerns this clonotype: In this CDR3 the conserved last residue, phenylalanine or tryptophan, is missing, so a read error is likely. V gene TRBV11-2 combines with J gene TRBJ2-1; 9 nucleotides line up with TRBD2. The germline V gene has CDR1 SGHAT and CDR2 FQNNGV. This CDR3 contains 16 residues. V dropped 5 bases and J dropped 10; count of bases not matched to a gene: 15. CDR3 region: CASSLMTGTSRLEQFS. For the CDR3, the DNA is TGTGCCAGCAGCCTAATGACCGGGACTAGCAGACTAGAGCAGTTCTCC.

About this clonotype itself: The junction shows a germline mismatch at one end, possibly a read error. CDR3 DNA: TGCGCGAGCAGCCAAGAAGCTACCTGGAGAAGAAAGACCCAGTACTTC. Protein product: CASSQEATWRRKTQYF. V and J are TRBV4-3 and TRBJ2-5; D is unresolved. The germline V gene has CDR1 LGHNA and CDR2 YSLEER. The CDR3 extends over 16 amino acids.

Note on this clonotype: This is likely a read error, given that the CDR3 carries no conserved phenylalanine or tryptophan at its end. The V and J genes are TRBV7-8 and TRBJ2-5; TRBD1 is a possible D gene (6 bases). The germline gives CDR1 SGHVS, CDR2 FQNEAQ. The CDR3 length is 14 residues. This CDR3 is CVSSTSGARETQYL. DNA of the CDR3: TGTGTCAGCAGCACCTCAGGGGCCCGTGAGACCCAGTACTTA.

The V gene is TRBV11-1, the J gene TRBJ2-3; no clear D. The germline gives CDR1 SGHAT, CDR2 FQDESV (reference sequence). The ends were cut back, 3 bases at V and 11 bases at J, with 21 bases in the middle. The length of the CDR3 is 15 residues. CDR3 in DNA: TGTGCCAGCAGCTTCTCTGTGGGGTCAACAGACAAGCAGTATTTT. Translating it yields CASSFSVGSTDKQYF. Supplemented by reference TRBV11-1 and TRBJ2-3, the full variable domain reads EAEVAQSPRYKITEKSQAVAFWCDPISGHATLYWYRQILGQGPELLVQFQDESVVDDSQLPKDRFSAERLKGVDSTLKIQPAELGDSAMYLCASSFSVGSTDKQYFGPGTRLTVL.

This clonotype has more than one count but fewer than ten. A much larger clone differs from this one at a single base, so this may be a read error. The CDR3 coding sequence is TGCAGTGCTAGAGATCGACTAGCGGGAGCTAACTACAAGCAGTACTTC. It encodes CSARDRLAGANYKQYF. The rearrangement joins TRBV20-1 to TRBJ2-7; 12 nucleotides align to TRBD2. CDR1 DFQATT and CDR2 SNEGSKA come from the germline V gene (reference sequence). The CDR3 spans 16 residues.

On this clonotype itself: One end of the junction fails to match germline, which may point to a read error. The gene calls are TRBV29-1 and TRBJ2-1; D might be TRBD1 or TRBD2, each matching 5 bases. This CDR3 is 16 amino acids long. CDR1 and CDR2 from the germline V gene are SQVTM and ANQGSEA. The CDR3 bases are TGCAGCGTTGACGATCCGGGACGTAAATCCTGCAATGAGCAGTTCTTC. It encodes CSVDDPGRKSCNEQFF.

This clonotype was counted once. One junction end disagrees with the germline gene, perhaps due to a read error. The chain employs TRBV11-3 and TRBJ2-5; a possible D gene is TRBD1 (5 bases). CDR1 and CDR2 from the germline V gene are SGHNT and YENEEA. This CDR3 comprises 15 residues. CDR3: CAISSSSTGDRTQYF. In DNA, the CDR3 is TGTGCCATCAGCTCGTCCAGTACAGGCGATAGGACCCAGTACTTC.

Of note for this clonotype: At one boundary the junction diverges from the germline segment, which might be a read error. The rearrangement links TRBV6-6 to TRBJ1-1, with D perhaps matching TRBD1 (6 bases). The CDR3 runs 14 residues. The germline CDR1 and CDR2 sequences are MNHNY and SVGAGI (reference sequence). CDR3 bases: TGTGGTAGCGGGGCCGGACAGAAATTCACTGAGGCTTTCTTT. Translated, it gives CGSGAGQKFTEAFF.

V is TRBV29-1 and J is TRBJ2-1; perhaps TRBD2 as D (6 bases). Per germline, CDR1 SQVTM and CDR2 ANQGSEA. The CDR3 spans 16 residues. CDR3 sequence: CSIESSARRSYNEQFF. The CDR3 bases are TGCAGTATTGAATCTAGCGCTAGACGTTCCTACAATGAGCAGTTCTTC.

Note on this clonotype: This may arise from a read error, as a much more abundant clone is one base away. V and J are TRBV5-6 and TRBJ2-5; D ambiguous. Germline V gene lookup returns CDR1 SGHDT and CDR2 YYEEEE. The CDR3 spans 13 residues. V was shortened by 2 bases and J by 2 bases, with 7 bases between the two germline ends. This CDR3 is CASSFDKQETQYF. In DNA form, the CDR3 reads TGTGCCAGCAGCTTTGACAAACAAGAGACCCAGTACTTC.

The genes are TRBV11-2 and TRBJ2-7; TRBD1 matches at 7 bases. V lost 11 bases, J lost 2 bases, and 15 bases stayed unmatched. The CDR3 loop spans 15 amino acids. Germline V CDR1 and CDR2: SGHAT, FQNNGV. DNA for the CDR3: TGTGCCTACAGCTCGTGGACAGGCCGGACCTACGAGCAGTACTTC. As protein: CAYSSWTGRTYEQYF.

On this clonotype: A single base separates this from a much larger clone, so it may be a read error. This chain joins TRBV15 and TRBJ2-1, with 9 bases fitting TRBD1. The CDR3 is 18 residues long. The V and J ends lost 3 bases and 12 bases, in that order; junction bases with no gene match: 21. Looked up from germline, CDR1 is LNHNV and CDR2 is YYDKDF (reference sequence). CDR3 DNA: TGTGCCACCAGCAGTACCCCTGGGACAGGGCCAATTCGCGATGGGCAGTTCTTC. This sequence encodes CATSSTPGTGPIRDGQFF. The variable domain in full, with the rest retrieved from reference TRBV15 and TRBJ2-1, is DAMVIQNPRYQVTQFGKPVTLSCSQTLNHNVMYWYQQKSSQAPKLLFHYYDKDFNNEADTPDNFQSRRPNTSFCFLDIRSPGLGDTAMYLCATSSTPGTGPIRDGQFFGPGTRLTVL.

This clonotype was recorded a few times. A much bigger clone sits one base away, suggesting this may be a read error. This sequence joins TRBV20-1 and TRBJ2-3; 8 positions agree with TRBD1. This CDR3 has 15 amino acids. Germline lookup yields CDR1 DFQATT and CDR2 SNEGSKA (reference sequence). V was clipped by 7 bases and J by 4 bases; unmatched bases: 13. The CDR3 loop reads CSVWAGQGGADTQYF. CDR3 sequence (DNA): TGCAGTGTCTGGGCCGGACAGGGTGGGGCAGATACGCAGTATTTT.

Concerning this clonotype itself: One end of the junction fails to match germline, which may point to a read error. The V gene is TRBV20-1, the J gene TRBJ2-6; 9 bases map to TRBD1. The CDR3 runs 17 residues. Per the germline V gene, CDR1 is DFQATT and CDR2 is SNEGSKA (reference sequence). CDR3 loop: CSAITGGAGSGASVLTF. The CDR3 DNA follows: TGCAGTGCAATAACAGGGGGCGCAGGTTCTGGGGCCAGCGTCCTGACTTTC.

The gene calls are TRBV29-1 and TRBJ1-2, with D hard to call. V was clipped by 1 base and J by 4 bases, with 10 bases between them. This CDR3 has 13 residues. In germline, CDR1 is SQVTM, CDR2 ANQGSEA. The CDR3 is CSVEGSRRYGYTF. The DNA for the CDR3 is TGCAGCGTTGAAGGTAGTCGTCGCTATGGCTACACCTTC.

V usage is TRBV29-1 and J usage is TRBJ2-5; 10 bases line up with TRBD2. The CDR3 has 16 amino acids. Germline CDR1 SQVTM, CDR2 ANQGSEA. The ends lost 4 bases at V and 9 bases at J; junction bases unmatched: 17. The DNA for the CDR3 is TGCAGCGTTGCGGTTAACAGCGGGAGGGTTGTGGAGGCCCAGTACTTC. This gives the protein CSVAVNSGRVVEAQYF.

The chain uses TRBV5-4 and TRBJ2-7, with a tentative D call TRBD2 (5 bases). This CDR3 is built from 13 residues. Germline V CDR1 and CDR2: SGHNT, YYREEE (reference sequence). Trimming cost V 6 bases and J 6 bases, with 16 bases left between them. The CDR3 DNA sequence: TGTGCCAGCATATTGGCCGGTGGAGGCGAGCAGTACTTC. Encoded protein: CASILAGGGEQYF.

CDR3 coding DNA: TGCAGCGTTGAAAGGGTAATCGGGACAGTCGGTACCGGGGAGCTGTTTTTT. Its translation: CSVERVIGTVGTGELFF. The V and J genes are TRBV29-1 and TRBJ2-2; 7 nucleotides line up with TRBD1. There are 17 residues in the CDR3. Per germline, CDR1 SQVTM and CDR2 ANQGSEA. J was trimmed by 5 bases and V by 2 bases; bases with no gene match: 14.

As for this clonotype: The junction departs from the called germline gene at one end, perhaps through a read error. CDR3 region: CVSSPKETQYF. DNA for the CDR3: TGTGTCAGCAGTCCCAAAGAGACCCAGTACTTC. The chain has TRBV7-2 and TRBJ2-5, with D uncertain. Germline CDR1 and CDR2: SGHTA and FQGNSA. The CDR3 covers 11 residues.

In the case of this clonotype: Since no conserved phenylalanine or tryptophan closes the CDR3, a read error is the likely cause. The gene calls are TRBV6-6 and TRBJ1-2; the match to TRBD1 covers 8 bases. The CDR3 consists of 15 residues. CDR1 and CDR2 (germline): MNHNY, SVGAGI (reference sequence). Unmatched junction bases numbered 7, after V lost 0 bases and J lost 7 bases. The CDR3 region has the DNA TGTGCCAGCAGTTACTCGCCGCAGGGGGCTCTTGGCTACACCTCT. Its protein product is CASSYSPQGALGYTS.